These T cell receptor beta chains were read from a single sample in a study of T cell responses to AZD1222 COVID-19 vaccine. Method: immunoSEQ multiplex PCR; TCRdb's copy keeps in-frame clones and lacks some. The sample lists over 100,000 clones, just over 90% occurring once. Sequenced here: peripheral blood, sampled on day 0 of AZD1222 vaccination. The receptors derive from an adult in good health. Both conserved end residues are part of each CDR3. The order of the fields is D gene, CDR3 length, J gene, V gene, clone size, CDR3 DNA, CDR3 protein. A D gene is named only where the DNA matches it firmly. Clone size, where shown, is once, few, many, or a class for clones that have expanded.

NA,15,TRBJ1-6,TRBV5-1,NA,TGCGCCAGCAGCTTACAGGGATCCTATAATTCACCCCTCCACTTT,CASSLQGSYNSPLHF
NA,14,TRBJ2-5,TRBV27,NA,TGTGCCAGTCGCCCAGGCGGTTTAAAAGAGACCCAGTACTTC,CASRPGGLKETQYF
TRBD1,15,TRBJ2-2,TRBV6-4,NA,TGTGCCAGCAGTGACACACAGGGGGCCACCGGGGAGCTGTTTTTT,CASSDTQGATGELFF
NA,14,TRBJ2-7,TRBV10-2,few,TGCGCCAGCACCGAGGACGGAAGCTCCTACGAGCAGTACTTC,CASTEDGSSYEQYF
TRBD1,13,TRBJ1-2,TRBV2,few,TGTGCCAGCTTGGTGCAGGGGGCTATTGGCTACACCTTC,CASLVQGAIGYTF
TRBD1,15,TRBJ2-7,TRBV2,NA,TGTGCCAGCAGCACCGGACAGGTGGTCTCCTACGAGCAGTACTTC,CASSTGQVVSYEQYF
NA,16,TRBJ2-1,TRBV5-8,NA,TGTGCCAGCAGCTTGGGTACAGGTCCATTCTACAATGAGCAGTTCTTC,CASSLGTGPFYNEQFF
TRBD1,17,TRBJ1-1,TRBV6-2/TRBV6-3,NA,TGTGCCAGCAGTTACTTCCCCCGGGACAGCTTGAACACTGAAGCTTTCTTT,CASSYFPRDSLNTEAFF
TRBD1,14,TRBJ2-7,TRBV11-2,NA,TGTGCCAGCACCAAGACAGGGGGCTCCTACGAGCAGTACTTC,CASTKTGGSYEQYF
NA,16,TRBJ1-2,TRBV18,NA,TGTGCCAGCTCACCACAGGGGTGGGGTGATAGAGCTGGCTACACCTTC,CASSPQGWGDRAGYTF
NA,18,TRBJ2-3,TRBV4-1,NA,TGCGCCAGCAGCCAAGAGCCTTATGGCGGCACAGCCACAGATACGCAGTATTTT,CASSQEPYGGTATDTQYF
TRBD2,13,TRBJ2-2,TRBV10-1,NA,TGCGCCAGTAAGGCTAGCGGGGCCGGGGAGCTGTTTTTT,CASKASGAGELFF
NA,13,TRBJ1-2,TRBV11-2,NA,TGTGCCAGCAGCTTAGAAGCTGAGTATGGCTACACCTTC,CASSLEAEYGYTF
TRBD2,16,TRBJ2-3,TRBV6-2/TRBV6-3,NA,TGTGCCAGCAGTTACCCCAGCGGGGGGTCCCGAAGTACGCAGTATTTT,CASSYPSGGSRSTQYF
NA,16,TRBJ2-6,TRBV4-3,NA,TGCGCCAGCAGCCAAGTTTCGGGGACTGGGGCCAACGTCCTGACTTTC,CASSQVSGTGANVLTF
NA,13,TRBJ1-5,TRBV7-2,NA,TGTGCCAGCAGCTTAGAGGGCGGGCAGCCCCAGCATTTT,CASSLEGGQPQHF
NA,14,TRBJ2-5,TRBV24-1,NA,TGTGCCACCAGTGATTTCAACAGTGAGGAGACCCAGTACTTC,CATSDFNSEETQYF
TRBD1,15,TRBJ1-6,TRBV2,NA,TGTGCCACCCGACAGGGGCGCTCCTATAATTCACCCCTCCACTTT,CATRQGRSYNSPLHF
NA,15,TRBJ2-3,TRBV6-5,NA,TGTGCCAGCAGTGACTCGGCGCGTACTGGGGATACGCAGTATTTT,CASSDSARTGDTQYF
TRBD1,15,TRBJ2-7,TRBV4-1,NA,TGCGCCAGCAGCCCTGAAGGGACAGGGAGATCAGAGCAGTACTTC,CASSPEGTGRSEQYF
TRBD1,14,TRBJ1-1,TRBV5-1,NA,TGCGCCAGCAGCCCCCTCGTAACAGGGGCTGAAGCTTTCTTT,CASSPLVTGAEAFF
NA,14,TRBJ2-2,TRBV28,NA,TGTGCCAGCAGTTCGGGACAGAACACCGGGGAGCTGTTTTTT,CASSSGQNTGELFF
TRBD2,15,TRBJ2-5,TRBV7-2,NA,TGTGCCAGCAGCTTGAGCGGGGGGGCAGGGGAGACCCAGTACTTC,CASSLSGGAGETQYF
NA,17,TRBJ2-3,TRBV7-3,NA,TGTGCCAGCAGCTCCCTCGGCCCCTTAGGTAGCACAGATACGCAGTATTTT,CASSSLGPLGSTDTQYF
TRBD1,17,TRBJ1-1,TRBV24-1,NA,TGTGCCACCAGTGACTCCAGGGGGCGACTAGCGGACACTGAAGCTTTCTTT,CATSDSRGRLADTEAFF
TRBD1,15,TRBJ2-7,TRBV11-3,NA,TGTGCCAGCAGCTTAGGAGGGGGCGACACCTACGAGCAGTACTTC,CASSLGGGDTYEQYF
NA,14,TRBJ2-7,TRBV27,NA,TGTGCCAGCAGTTTAGGGACTCCCGTCCACGAGCAGTACTTC,CASSLGTPVHEQYF
NA,14,TRBJ1-6,TRBV28,NA,TGTGCCAGCAGTTTGTTAGGGGTGATTTCACCCCTCCACTTT,CASSLLGVISPLHF
NA,15,TRBJ2-3,TRBV19,NA,TGTGCCAGTAGTATGGATCAAGGAGCGGCCGATACGCAGTATTTT,CASSMDQGAADTQYF
NA,14,TRBJ1-5,TRBV6-5,NA,TGTGCCAGCAGTTACTCCTCAGGCCATCAGCCCCAGCATTTT,CASSYSSGHQPQHF
NA,12,TRBJ1-4,TRBV15,NA,TGTGCCACCAGCATCTTTAATGAAAAACTGTTTTTT,CATSIFNEKLFF
NA,13,TRBJ2-1,TRBV24-1,NA,TGTGCCACCGCCGGCTTAGGTTACAATGAGCAGTTCTTC,CATAGLGYNEQFF
NA,16,TRBJ1-1,TRBV9,few,TGTGCCAGCAGCGTCTCGACCGGGCTAAGTTTGACTGAAGCTTTCTTT,CASSVSTGLSLTEAFF
TRBD1,18,TRBJ2-7,TRBV3-1/TRBV3-2,NA,TGTGCCAGCAGCCAAGATCGCGCAGGGGGCCTATTCGCCTACGAGCAGTACTTC,CASSQDRAGGLFAYEQYF
NA,12,TRBJ1-1,TRBV12-3/TRBV12-4,NA,TGTGCCAGCAGTTTCGCAAGCACTGAAGCTTTCTTT,CASSFASTEAFF
NA,13,TRBJ1-2,TRBV19,NA,TGTGCCGCCACATCCGGGACAAGCTATGGCTACACCTTC,CAATSGTSYGYTF
TRBD1,13,TRBJ1-1,TRBV6-2/TRBV6-3,many,TGTGCCAGCAGTTCCCAGACAGGGGCTGAAGCTTTCTTT,CASSSQTGAEAFF
NA,14,TRBJ1-4,TRBV6-1,once,TGTGCCAGCAGTGACAGGGCATTGGGTGAAAAACTGTTTTTT,CASSDRALGEKLFF
NA,12,TRBJ1-2,TRBV28,NA,TGTGCCAGCAGGACGGGGAACTATGGCTACACCTTC,CASRTGNYGYTF
NA,14,TRBJ2-2,TRBV5-3,NA,TGTGCCAGAAGCTGGCAGGTTAACACCGGGGAGCTGTTTTTT,CARSWQVNTGELFF
NA,14,TRBJ1-1,TRBV7-9,NA,TGTGCCAGCAGCTTATTGGTGGGGGCATCGGGAGCTTTCTTT,CASSLLVGASGAFF
NA,14,TRBJ2-5,TRBV24-1,NA,TGTGCCACCAGTGATCCAGGGTTTGCAGAGACCCAGTACTTC,CATSDPGFAETQYF
NA,12,TRBJ1-2,TRBV10-3,NA,TGTGCCATCGACAGCGCTAACTATGGCTACACCTTC,CAIDSANYGYTF
NA,16,TRBJ1-1,TRBV5-1,NA,TGCGCCAGCAGCTTGGGACTCCACAAGAAGGACACTGAAGCTTTCTTT,CASSLGLHKKDTEAFF
NA,13,TRBJ2-5,TRBV27,NA,TGTGCCAGCAGTTCGCCTGCTAAAGAGACCCAGTACTTC,CASSSPAKETQYF
NA,13,TRBJ2-3,TRBV12-3/TRBV12-4,NA,TGTGCCAGCAGTCTGGGACTCCCCAATACGCAGTATTTT,CASSLGLPNTQYF
TRBD1,14,TRBJ2-2,TRBV18,NA,TGTGCCAGCTCACTACGACAGGGTCCCGGGGAGCTGTTTTTT,CASSLRQGPGELFF
TRBD1,14,TRBJ1-2,TRBV4-3,NA,TGCGCCAGCAGCCCAGGACAGGGATTGGAGGGCTACACCTTC,CASSPGQGLEGYTF
NA,13,TRBJ2-1,TRBV14,NA,TGTGCCAGCAGCCAAGCAGGGAGTAATGAGCAGTTCTTC,CASSQAGSNEQFF
NA,15,TRBJ1-1,TRBV6-2/TRBV6-3,NA,TGTGCCAGCAGTTACGGGGGGCGAGGTTTAGCGAAAGCTTTCTTT,CASSYGGRGLAKAFF
TRBD2,16,TRBJ2-7,TRBV15,NA,TGTGCCACCAGCAGAGATCTAGCGGGGGGGTACTACGAGCAGTACTTC,CATSRDLAGGYYEQYF
TRBD1,15,TRBJ1-5,TRBV19,NA,TGTGCCGCATCACAGGGGGCTAGCAGCAATCAGCCCCAGCATTTT,CAASQGASSNQPQHF
NA,15,TRBJ1-1,TRBV6-1,once,TGTGCCAGCAGTGAAAACCCAGGATTGAACACTGAAGCTTTCTTT,CASSENPGLNTEAFF
NA,17,TRBJ2-3,TRBV7-9,NA,TGTGCCAGCAGCTTAGGCACCGGGGGTACGAGCACAGATACGCAGTATTTT,CASSLGTGGTSTDTQYF
NA,16,TRBJ1-5,TRBV19,NA,TGTGCCAGTAGTATCATAGGGGTTGGGGGAAGTCAGCCCCAGCATTTT,CASSIIGVGGSQPQHF
NA,11,TRBJ1-2,TRBV6-6,NA,TGTGCCAGCAGTCCCCTCTATGGCTACACCTTC,CASSPLYGYTF
NA,14,TRBJ2-7,TRBV7-9,NA,TGTGCCAGCAGCTTGGTAGAGGTGGGCTACGAGCAGTACTTC,CASSLVEVGYEQYF